This T cell receptor (beta chain) stems from a study of blood T cell repertoires in COVID-19. In the study overall: COVID-19 samples from acute and convalescent phases originated in the United States, Italy and Spain. T cells, B-cell-depleted T cells, or PBMCs supplied cDNA or gDNA.

Methods used by the authors: For nucleated cells, counts were estimated from reference gene primer amplification. Sequenced by immunoSEQ multiplex PCR; TCRdb stores in-frame clones only, minus some. V and J calls and clone size are given by that table; D and trimming were obtained from the DNA. The sample records roughly 55,000 clones, less than 90% being singletons. The CDR3 runs 15 residues. The germline gives CDR1 LGHNA, CDR2 YNFKEQ. V lost 4 bases, J lost 3 bases, and 16 bases lay in between. This TCR was recovered from an older woman with acute or convalescent COVID-19. The chain links TRBV4-2 to TRBJ2-7; possibly TRBD1 for D (5 bases). Sequenced material: peripheral blood. The chain's CDR3 is CASSREVNRFYEQYF. CDR3 DNA sequence: TGTGCCAGCAGCCGAGAAGTCAACAGGTTCTACGAGCAGTACTTC.